The 20 T cell receptor beta chains in this list originate from one sample, sequenced in a study of early T cells in non-severe SARS-CoV-2 infection. Via MiXCR, TCRdb re-called the 5' RACE reads, giving one row per CDR3 protein. The top ten clones hold about 7.5% of a sample with more than 80,000 distinct CDR3 sequences, around an eighth of them seen once. The sequencing sample was made of whole blood. The receptors derive from an adult who was a healthcare worker with PCR-confirmed SARS-CoV-2 infection or an uninfected control (not recorded which).

The chain recombines TRBV3-1 with TRBJ2-3; 7 nucleotides align to TRBD2. CDR3 size: 17 residues. J gave up 2 bases and V 5 bases, and 13 bases lay outside the gene matches. Germline loops: CDR1 LGHDT, CDR2 YNNKEL (reference sequence). This CDR3 is CASSTRGGPETTDTQYF. CDR3 nucleotides: TGTGCCAGCAGCACCCGGGGAGGGCCCGAGACCACAGATACGCAGTATTTT.

The chain uses TRBV5-6 and TRBJ2-7; D uncertain. V dropped 6 bases and J dropped 2 bases, with 18 bases sitting between them. This CDR3 comprises 15 residues. In germline, CDR1 is SGHDT, CDR2 YYEEEE. In DNA form, the CDR3 reads TGTGCCAGCACCCCGGCCGACGAGAGAGCCTACGAGCAGTACTTC. Protein: CASTPADERAYEQYF.

V usage is TRBV12-3 or TRBV12-4 and J usage is TRBJ1-2; possible D gene TRBD1, 5 bases. The CDR3 spans 15 residues. Trimming removed 4 bases from V and 0 bases from J, with 12 bases in between. The CDR3 is CASSSPGDANYGYTF. CDR3 sequence (DNA): TGTGCCAGCAGTTCCCCGGGGGACGCTAACTATGGCTACACCTTC.

This clonotype was counted between two and nine times. CDR3 residues: CASSFSPKERPYQPQHF. The DNA of the CDR3 is TGTGCCAGCAGCTTCTCACCTAAGGAGAGGCCATATCAGCCCCAGCATTTT. This chain connects TRBV7-2 to TRBJ1-5; D gene ambiguous. Trimming pared 3 bases from V and 5 bases from J, leaving 20 bases between. The V gene's germline CDR1 is SGHTA and CDR2 FQGNSA. This CDR3 has 17 residues.

This clonotype has ten or more counts. The chain couples TRBV20-1 to TRBJ2-1; D not certain. The CDR3 is 11 amino acids. CDR1 is DFQATT, CDR2 SNEGSKA, per germline (reference sequence). Trimming shortened V by 7 bases and J by 10 bases, and 14 bases separated the two germline ends. CDR3: CSVDPALEQFF. CDR3 coding DNA: TGCAGTGTCGACCCCGCGTTGGAGCAGTTCTTC.

This clonotype was counted only a few times. The J gene is TRBJ2-7, the V gene TRBV29-1; 8 bases line up with TRBD1. The junction had 4 bases not matched to a gene; V was cut back by 4 bases and J by 5 bases. CDR1 and CDR2 from the germline V gene are SQVTM and ANQGSEA. The CDR3 has 12 amino acids. CDR3 sequence (DNA): TGCAGCGTTGGGACAGGGTCCCACGAGCAGTACTTC. Translated, it gives CSVGTGSHEQYF.

The chain is built from TRBV15 and TRBJ2-7; D uncertain. Between the trimmed V and J ends, which lost 5 bases and 3 bases, there was a span of 8 bases. The V gene's germline CDR1 is LNHNV and CDR2 YYDKDF (reference sequence). The CDR3 sequence is 12 residues long. CDR3 DNA: TGTGCCACCAGCGGTGAGAACTACGAGCAGTACTTC. Translating it yields CATSGENYEQYF. Together with reference TRBV15 and TRBJ2-7, the CDR3 gives the full variable domain: DAMVIQNPRYQVTQFGKPVTLSCSQTLNHNVMYWYQQKSSQAPKLLFHYYDKDFNNEADTPDNFQSRRPNTSFCFLDIRSPGLGDTAMYLCATSGENYEQYFGPGTRLTVT.

This clonotype occurred many times. J is TRBJ1-2 and V is TRBV7-9; D is perhaps TRBD1 (6 bases). Trimming cost V 4 bases and J 0 bases, with 12 bases left between them. The CDR3 sequence is 15 residues long. Germline lookup yields CDR1 SEHNR and CDR2 FQNEAQ (reference sequence). CDR3 in amino acids: CASSSQDSTNYGYTF. As DNA, the CDR3 is TGTGCCAGCAGCTCGCAGGACAGTACTAACTATGGCTACACCTTC.

The J gene is TRBJ1-5, the V gene TRBV14; possibly TRBD1 for D (5 bases). Germline V gives CDR1 SGHDN, CDR2 FVKESK. Trimming removed 1 base from V and 7 bases from J, with 11 bases in between. The CDR3 has 14 residues. CDR3: CASSQVSGGQPQHF. Written as DNA, the CDR3 is TGTGCCAGCAGCCAAGTTTCGGGGGGGCAGCCCCAGCATTTT.

This clonotype was detected once. The chain is built from TRBV9 and TRBJ1-2; D is uncertain. Trimming took 6 bases from V and 5 from J, leaving 11 bases between them. The CDR3 runs 12 residues. Per the germline V gene, CDR1 is SGDLS and CDR2 is YYNGEE. As DNA, the CDR3 is TGTGCCAGCAATACACACGGATATGGCTACACCTTC. Translated: CASNTHGYGYTF.

This clonotype was recorded at least ten times. CDR3 amino acids: CSASPDSVLYEQYF. DNA for the CDR3: TGCAGCGCTTCCCCGGACAGCGTCCTCTACGAGCAGTACTTC. The chain joins TRBV29-1 to TRBJ2-7; weak D call: TRBD1 (6 bases). Looked up from germline, CDR1 is SQVTM and CDR2 is ANQGSEA. There are 14 residues in the CDR3. V lost 7 bases to trimming and J lost 3 bases, with 19 bases between them.

The chain employs TRBV7-3 and TRBJ2-1, with D hard to call. Trimming cost V 5 bases and J 4 bases, with 12 bases left between them. Looked up from germline, CDR1 is SGHTA and CDR2 is FQGTGA. The CDR3 is 14 amino acids. The CDR3 nucleotides read TGTGCCAGCAGCCACGACGTAAGTTACAATGAGCAGTTCTTC. Translated, it gives CASSHDVSYNEQFF.

The V and J genes are TRBV27 and TRBJ2-7; D is uncertain. The V gene lost 4 bases and the J gene lost 2 bases, with 12 bases spanning the gap. The CDR3 has 14 residues. Germline CDR1 and CDR2: MNHEY and SMNVEV (reference sequence). DNA of the CDR3: TGTGCCAGCAGTTATACCCAGGCGGCCTACGAGCAGTACTTC. This codes for CASSYTQAAYEQYF.

J is TRBJ2-7 and V is TRBV5-1; D unclear. Germline loops: CDR1 SGHRS, CDR2 YFSETQ. CDR3 size: 14 residues. Trimming left V 4 bases short and J 1 base short, with 12 bases between. The CDR3 loop is CASSGTGFSYEQYF. The DNA of the CDR3 is TGCGCCAGCAGCGGCACTGGTTTTTCCTACGAGCAGTACTTC.

J is TRBJ1-2 and V is TRBV29-1; D is unclear. From germline, CDR1 is SQVTM and CDR2 ANQGSEA. V lost 7 bases, J lost 5 bases, and 17 bases lay in between. The CDR3 is 13 residues long. Here the CDR3 DNA reads TGCAGCGGCCAAGATGCTGTACTTTATGGCTACACCTTC. Translating gives CSGQDAVLYGYTF.

This clonotype was found a few times. The chain couples TRBV30 to TRBJ1-1; 7 nucleotides match TRBD1. Germline assignment: CDR1 GTSNPN and CDR2 SVGIG (reference sequence). The CDR3 runs to 14 residues. The V segment lost 2 bases and the J segment 6 bases; nucleotides outside the gene matches: 9. The DNA for the CDR3 is TGTGCCTGGAGTTCCGGGACAGCGTCCCCTGAAGCTTTCTTT. Translation: CAWSSGTASPEAFF.

The V gene is TRBV6-6, the J gene TRBJ2-2; D unresolved. With 3 bases removed from V and 7 bases from J, the gap between germline ends came to 3 bases. The germline V gene encodes CDR1 MNHNY and CDR2 SVGAGI (reference sequence). The length of the CDR3 is 11 residues. The CDR3: CASSYRGELFF. CDR3 nucleotide sequence: TGTGCCAGCAGTTATCGCGGGGAGCTGTTTTTT.

The gene calls are TRBV11-1 and TRBJ2-7; D not resolved. There are 13 residues in the CDR3. Germline values: CDR1 SGHAT, CDR2 FQDESV (reference sequence). The germline V and J ends were trimmed by 2 bases and 5 bases, with 10 bases remaining between them. This chain's CDR3 is CASSLWKGNEQYF. The CDR3 nucleotides are TGTGCCAGCAGCTTATGGAAAGGGAACGAGCAGTACTTC.

This clonotype was counted many times. The V call is TRBV20-1, the J call TRBJ2-3; D not resolved. Trimming cost V 3 bases and J 0 bases, with 13 bases left between them. The CDR3 is 15 residues long. CDR1 DFQATT and CDR2 SNEGSKA come from the germline V gene (reference sequence). The DNA for the CDR3 is TGCAGTGCTAGTCGTGCCATAGCTAGCACAGATACGCAGTATTTT. It translates to CSASRAIASTDTQYF.

This clonotype has only a few counts. The chain employs TRBV7-9 and TRBJ1-1; a weak D match, TRBD1 (5 bases). This CDR3 contains 14 residues. Germline-derived CDR1 and CDR2 are SEHNR and FQNEAQ (reference sequence). V lost 0 bases and J 0 bases, leaving 5 bases between the germline ends. The CDR3 DNA follows: TGTGCCAGCAGCTTAGCGGGACTGAACACTGAAGCTTTCTTT. Protein: CASSLAGLNTEAFF.